Described below is a single T cell receptor (beta chain) sequence and its context. Its antigen is not known. Looked up from germline, CDR1 is LNHDA and CDR2 is SQIVND (reference sequence). V was pared by 5 bases and J by 0 bases, with 4 bases of the junction left unmatched. This CDR3 contains 15 residues. The record originates from a study of cytomegalovirus exposure and HLA in healthy donors. PCR was performed using 60 Vbeta and 13 Jbeta primers. This table comes from immunoSEQ multiplex PCR, and its TCRdb copy is limited to in-frame clones, with some not included. The data hold more than 150,000 clones, with over 80% observed a single time. Whole-study results and caveats: Most TCR sequences proved rare, with some public TCRs found in many donors. A missense variant in DCLRE1C was later tied to TCR beta V- and J-gene trimming. Associated with cytomegalovirus, according to the listing, were some 180 TCR beta chains.

The chain joins TRBV19 to TRBJ1-5; 7 bases line up with TRBD1. The TCR originated in a girl between 10 and 17 years old in good health and CMV-seropositive. Sequencing was carried out using PBMCs. The CDR3 region is CASSVTGFSNQPQHF. In DNA form, the CDR3 reads TGTGCCAGTAGTGTGACAGGGTTTAGCAATCAGCCCCAGCATTTT. Together with reference TRBV19 and TRBJ1-5, the CDR3 gives the full variable domain: DGGITQSPKYLFRKEGQNVTLSCEQNLNHDAMYWYRQDPGQGLRLIYYSQIVNDFQKGDIAEGYSVSREKKESFPLTVTSAQKNPTAFYLCASSVTGFSNQPQHFGDGTRLSIL.